This T cell receptor beta chain was recovered during a study of cytomegalovirus exposure and HLA in healthy donors. The study's findings and limits: In a later analysis, the majority of CMV-associated beta chains seemingly showed HLA restriction.

Germline V gives CDR1 LNHNV, CDR2 YYDKDF (reference sequence). With V trimmed by 4 bases and J by 2 bases, 2 bases remained unmatched. The CDR3 covers 13 residues. Primers included in the PCR were 60 Vbeta and 13 Jbeta primers. Clones were read by immunoSEQ multiplex PCR, and TCRdb kept only the in-frame ones, dropping some. The data hold some 160,000 clones, with over 75% observed a single time. On this clone itself: The antigen is undetermined.

The V and J genes are TRBV15 and TRBJ2-7; 7 bases map to TRBD2. Sequenced: PBMCs. This receptor was taken from a woman between 50 and 59 years old in good health and CMV-seronegative. CDR3 DNA sequence: TGTGCCACCAGCAAAGGACTAGCCTACGAGCAGTACTTC. It translates to CATSKGLAYEQYF.